What follows describes a single T cell receptor beta chain. This entry comes from a study of cytomegalovirus exposure and HLA in healthy donors. The V end was cut by 5 bases, the J end by 2 bases, with 13 bases between. Germline loops: CDR1 SGHVS, CDR2 FNYEAQ. The CDR3 totals 15 residues. Libraries were prepared by immunoSEQ multiplex PCR; TCRdb keeps only in-frame clonotypes and omits some of them. The table shows 330,000 or so clones, with 86% occurring only once. The sample taken for sequencing was PBMCs. The chain employs TRBV7-6 and TRBJ1-3, with D possibly TRBD1 on 6 matching bases. This sequence was found in a young woman in good health and CMV-seronegative. The CDR3 bases are TGTGCCAGCAGCCGAGGGCAGGGGACTGGAAACACCATATATTTT. It is translated as CASSRGQGTGNTIYF.